This note documents a single TCR beta chain sequence. Antigen specificity is unknown. The sample belongs to a study of CD8 T cells in Susac syndrome. The study, taken as a whole, reports: An acknowledgment was made by the study that its TCR sequencing and HLA analysis involved relatively few individuals.

Per the germline V gene, CDR1 is LNHDA and CDR2 is SQIVND (reference sequence). This CDR3 spans 15 amino acids. V lost 1 base, J lost 0 bases, and 7 bases lay in between. When the RNA was reverse transcribed, random hexamers were used with an input of about 0.45 to 1 ug. By means of immunoSEQ multiplex PCR, TCR beta CDR3 spanning 54 Vbeta and 13 Jbeta underwent amplification. In TCRdb, the immunoSEQ multiplex PCR reads were re-called with MiXCR into one record per CDR3 protein. The data show about 250,000 distinct CDR3 sequences, roughly 93% seen once. The chain carries TRBV19 and TRBJ1-3; the D is unclear. Material: CD4+ T cells from PBMCs. The clonotype comes from a human donor with multiple sclerosis. The CDR3 protein is CASSIGQNSGNTIYF. In DNA, the CDR3 is TGTGCCAGTAGTATAGGCCAGAACTCTGGAAACACCATATATTTT.